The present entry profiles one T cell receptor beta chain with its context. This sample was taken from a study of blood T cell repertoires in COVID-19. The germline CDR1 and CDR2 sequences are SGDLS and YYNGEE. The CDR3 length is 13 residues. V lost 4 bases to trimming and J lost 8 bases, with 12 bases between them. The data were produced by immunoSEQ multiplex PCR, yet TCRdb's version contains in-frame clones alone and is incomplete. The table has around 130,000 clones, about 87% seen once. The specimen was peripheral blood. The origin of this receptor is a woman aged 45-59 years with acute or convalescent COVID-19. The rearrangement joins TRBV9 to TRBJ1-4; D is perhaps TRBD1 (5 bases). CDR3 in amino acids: CASSPATGEKLFF. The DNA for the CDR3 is TGTGCCAGCAGCCCCGCTACAGGAGAAAAACTGTTTTTT.